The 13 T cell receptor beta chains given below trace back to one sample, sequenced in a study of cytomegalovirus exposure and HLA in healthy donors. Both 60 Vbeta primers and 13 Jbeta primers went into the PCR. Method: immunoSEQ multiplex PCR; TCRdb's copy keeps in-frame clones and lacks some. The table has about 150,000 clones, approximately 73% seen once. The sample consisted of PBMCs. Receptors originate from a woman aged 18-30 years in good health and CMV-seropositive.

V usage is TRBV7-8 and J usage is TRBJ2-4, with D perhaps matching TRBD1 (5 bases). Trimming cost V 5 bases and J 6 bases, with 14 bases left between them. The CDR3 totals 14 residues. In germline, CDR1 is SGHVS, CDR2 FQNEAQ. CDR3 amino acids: CASSTQGSRNIQYF. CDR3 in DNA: TGTGCCAGCAGCACTCAGGGTAGCAGAAACATTCAGTACTTC. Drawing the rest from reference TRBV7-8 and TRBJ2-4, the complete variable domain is GAGVSQSPRYKVAKRGQDVALRCDPISGHVSLFWYQQALGQGPEFLTYFQNEAQLDKSGLPSDRFFAERPEGSVSTLKIQRTQQEDSAVYLCASSTQGSRNIQYFGAGTRLSVL.

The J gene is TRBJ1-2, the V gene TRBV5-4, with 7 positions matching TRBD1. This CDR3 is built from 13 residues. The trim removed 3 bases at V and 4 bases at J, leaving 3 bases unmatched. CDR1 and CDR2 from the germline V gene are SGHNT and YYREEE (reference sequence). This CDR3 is CASSSQGGYGYTF. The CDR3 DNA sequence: TGTGCCAGCAGCTCGCAGGGGGGCTATGGCTACACCTTC.

The DNA for the CDR3 is TGTGCCAGCAGCCCCGGGACAGGGGGTTTGAGCTACACCTTC. Translated: CASSPGTGGLSYTF. This chain connects TRBV27 to TRBJ1-2; 11 bases are a match to TRBD1. This CDR3 comprises 14 residues. Germline lookup yields CDR1 MNHEY and CDR2 SMNVEV (reference sequence). V trimming: 6 bases; J trimming: 9 bases; junction bases outside the gene matches: 9.

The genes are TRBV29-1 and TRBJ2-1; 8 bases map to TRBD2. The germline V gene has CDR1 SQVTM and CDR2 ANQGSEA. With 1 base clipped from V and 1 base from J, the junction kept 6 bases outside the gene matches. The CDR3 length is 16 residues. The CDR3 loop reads CSVEAHGGGSYNEQFF. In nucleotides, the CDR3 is TGCAGCGTTGAAGCTCACGGGGGGGGATCCTACAATGAGCAGTTCTTC.

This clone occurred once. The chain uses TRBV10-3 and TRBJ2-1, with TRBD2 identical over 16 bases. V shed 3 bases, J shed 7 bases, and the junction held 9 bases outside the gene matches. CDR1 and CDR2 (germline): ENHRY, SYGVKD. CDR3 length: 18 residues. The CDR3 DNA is TGTGCCATCAGTGACGTCCCGGGACTAGCGGGGGGGCTTAATGAGCAGTTCTTC. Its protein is CAISDVPGLAGGLNEQFF.

As DNA, the CDR3 is TGTGCCAGCAGCGACCAGCACAGGGGGGTCATTGGCTACACCTTC. The encoded protein is CASSDQHRGVIGYTF. V and J are TRBV9 and TRBJ1-2, with TRBD1 matching 8 bases. Germline V lookup: CDR1 SGDLS, CDR2 YYNGEE. The CDR3 runs to 15 residues. The V gene end was trimmed by 3 bases and the J gene end by 7 bases; junction bases not matched to a gene: 11.

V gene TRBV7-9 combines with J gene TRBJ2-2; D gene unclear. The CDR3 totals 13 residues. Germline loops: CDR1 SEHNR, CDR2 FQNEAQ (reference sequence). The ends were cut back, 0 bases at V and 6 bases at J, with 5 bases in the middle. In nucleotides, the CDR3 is TGTGCCAGCAGCTTAGCACGGGCCGGGGAGCTGTTTTTT. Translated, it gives CASSLARAGELFF.

In nucleotides, the CDR3 is TGTGCCAGCAGTTACTCGAAGGCAGGGAACACTGAAGCTTTCTTT. It encodes CASSYSKAGNTEAFF. The rearrangement uses TRBV6-5 and TRBJ1-1; D is unclear. This CDR3 is built from 15 residues. Trimming took off 0 bases at V and 1 base at J, with 9 bases between the two ends. The germline V gene has CDR1 MNHEY and CDR2 SVGAGI.

Written as DNA, the CDR3 is TGTGCCAGCAGCTTTGCGCCCGGGACAGCGAAAAACATTCAGTACTTC. Its translation is CASSFAPGTAKNIQYF. The chain carries TRBV5-5 and TRBJ2-4; 7 nucleotides agree with TRBD1. V gave up 2 bases and J gave up 4 bases; unmatched junction bases: 9. This CDR3 has 16 amino acids. Germline assignment: CDR1 SGHKS and CDR2 YYEKEE (reference sequence).

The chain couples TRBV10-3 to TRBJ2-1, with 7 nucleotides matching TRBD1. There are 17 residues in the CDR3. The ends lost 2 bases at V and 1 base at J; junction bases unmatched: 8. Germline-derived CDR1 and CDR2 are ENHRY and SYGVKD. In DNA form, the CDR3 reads TGTGCCATCAGTGAGAGTTTCGCACAGGGGTCCTACAATGAGCAGTTCTTC. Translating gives CAISESFAQGSYNEQFF.

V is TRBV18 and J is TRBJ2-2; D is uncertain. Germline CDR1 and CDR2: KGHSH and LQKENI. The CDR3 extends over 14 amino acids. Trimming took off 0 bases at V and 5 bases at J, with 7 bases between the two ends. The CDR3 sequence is CASSPPSRTGELFF. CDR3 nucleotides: TGTGCCAGCTCACCACCCAGTCGAACCGGGGAGCTGTTTTTT.

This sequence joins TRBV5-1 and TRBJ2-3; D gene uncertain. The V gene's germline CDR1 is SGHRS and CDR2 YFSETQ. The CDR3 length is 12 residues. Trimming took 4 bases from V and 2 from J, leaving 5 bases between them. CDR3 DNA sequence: TGCGCCAGCAGCCACACCACAGATACGCAGTATTTT. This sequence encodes CASSHTTDTQYF.

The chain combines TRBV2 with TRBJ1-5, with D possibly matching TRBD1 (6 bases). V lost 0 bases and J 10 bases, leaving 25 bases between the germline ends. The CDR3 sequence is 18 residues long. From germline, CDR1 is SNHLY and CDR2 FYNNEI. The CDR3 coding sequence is TGTGCCAGCAGTGAAGCGCGGGCAGGGGAAGGTCTGCTGCTTCCCCAGCATTTT. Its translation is CASSEARAGEGLLLPQHF.